This record concerns one T cell receptor (beta chain) sequence. Its matching antigen is unknown. This specimen belongs to a study of T cell responses to AZD1222 COVID-19 vaccine. Study-level results: Donors were mostly white British, more females; clonal diversity possibly underestimated.

Profiled with immunoSEQ multiplex PCR; TCRdb holds only in-frame clones, not every one. The sample has 95,000 to 100,000 clones; 75% to 95% are singletons. The CDR3 extends over 16 amino acids. The V segment lost 4 bases and the J segment 6 bases; nucleotides outside the gene matches: 9. Germline V lookup: CDR1 LNHDA, CDR2 SQIVND (reference sequence). V and J are TRBV19 and TRBJ2-4; 10 bases line up with TRBD1. The clonotype was recovered from an adult in good health. Sequenced here: peripheral blood, sampled on day 0 of AZD1222 vaccination. The CDR3 region has the DNA TGTGCCAGTAGTACCCTCCAGGGACAGGGGTCAAACATTCAGTACTTC. This sequence encodes CASSTLQGQGSNIQYF.